This T cell receptor beta chain was captured by sequencing in a study of cytomegalovirus exposure and HLA in healthy donors. Use of 60 Vbeta and 13 Jbeta primers characterized the PCR. Method: immunoSEQ multiplex PCR; TCRdb's copy keeps in-frame clones and lacks some. The data hold around 61,000 clones, with 89% observed a single time. This clone was detected only a few times. Trimming left V 3 bases short and J 4 bases short, with 18 bases between. The germline gives CDR1 MNHEY, CDR2 SMNVEV (reference sequence). The CDR3 spans 16 residues. This chain connects TRBV27 to TRBJ1-1; TRBD1 might be the D (6 bases). The receptor was derived from a man aged 30 to 39 in good health and CMV-seropositive. Material: PBMCs. The CDR3: CASSLFGGHLITEAFF. The CDR3 DNA is TGTGCCAGCAGTTTGTTTGGGGGACATTTGATCACTGAAGCTTTCTTT.